These 10 T cell receptor beta chains came from one sample sequenced in a study of patients and donors after allogeneic stem cell transplantation. TCRdb reprocessed the RT-PCR reads with MiXCR, giving one entry per CDR3 protein. This table has 390,000 or so distinct CDR3 sequences, roughly 17% appearing once. Sequencing was carried out using blood, either unsorted or a sorted T cell fraction (not recorded which). These TCRs come from a human donor who was either an allogeneic HSCT recipient or a stem cell or donor lymphocyte infusion donor (not recorded which). It is not recorded whose cells these are; they may come from a transplant donor.

This clonotype was detected only a few times. V usage is TRBV7-2 and J usage is TRBJ2-7; 7 bases map to TRBD1. This CDR3 is 14 amino acids long. Germline V gene lookup returns CDR1 SGHTA and CDR2 FQGNSA. The junction had 6 bases not matched to a gene; V was cut back by 5 bases and J by 2 bases. CDR3 sequence (DNA): TGTGCCAGCAGCCAACGACAGGGTCCCTACGAGCAGTACTTC. Translated: CASSQRQGPYEQYF.

This clonotype occurred a few times. The rearrangement joins TRBV24-1 to TRBJ2-6; D remains unclear. The length of the CDR3 is 16 residues. The germline gives CDR1 KGHDR, CDR2 SFDVKD. V shed 4 bases and J shed 0 bases, with 9 bases lying between them. CDR3 bases: TGTGCCACCAGTGAAACAATAAGCTCTGGGGCCAACGTCCTGACTTTC. Protein product: CATSETISSGANVLTF.

The table lists this clonotype with many counts. V is TRBV25-1 and J is TRBJ2-1; 7 nucleotides align to TRBD2. The germline CDR1 and CDR2 sequences are MGHDK and SYGVNS. V lost 3 bases, J lost 3 bases, and 8 bases stayed unmatched. CDR3 length equals 16 residues. CDR3 sequence (DNA): TGTGCCAGCAGTGATTTGTGGGCTAGCGGCTACAATGAGCAGTTCTTC. It is translated as CASSDLWASGYNEQFF.

The chain carries TRBV7-6 and TRBJ1-2; 9 nucleotides agree with TRBD1. Looked up from germline, CDR1 is SGHVS and CDR2 is FNYEAQ. This CDR3 is built from 14 residues. V lost 1 base and J lost 6; bases outside the gene matches: 3. CDR3 bases: TGTGCCAGCAGCTTAGATGACAGGGGGGATGGCTACACCTTC. It translates to CASSLDDRGDGYTF.

The V gene is TRBV5-1, the J gene TRBJ2-7, with TRBD2 as a possible D gene (5 bases). Germline CDR1 and CDR2: SGHRS and YFSETQ. V was trimmed by 0 bases and J by 5 bases, leaving 15 bases between them. The CDR3 is 15 residues long. The CDR3 loop reads CASSLVRGVLNEQYF. CDR3 DNA sequence: TGCGCCAGCAGCTTGGTCCGGGGAGTCCTGAACGAGCAGTACTTC.

This clonotype has a handful of counts. This rearrangement joins TRBV29-1 to TRBJ2-3, with D uncertain. This CDR3 contains 13 residues. Germline V lookup: CDR1 SQVTM, CDR2 ANQGSEA. Trimming took 6 bases from V and 4 from J, leaving 14 bases between them. The CDR3 here is CSVARGVADTQYF. Written as DNA, the CDR3 is TGCAGCGTCGCCCGTGGAGTTGCAGATACGCAGTATTTT.

This clonotype was recorded a few times. The gene calls are TRBV6-5 and TRBJ2-3; possible D gene TRBD1, 6 bases. CDR1 and CDR2 from the germline V gene are MNHEY and SVGAGI. CDR3 size: 14 residues. Trimming stripped 0 bases from V and 8 bases from J, with 12 bases between. This CDR3 reads CASSYSQGLATQYF. Written as DNA, the CDR3 is TGTGCCAGCAGTTACTCCCAGGGGCTGGCTACGCAGTATTTT.

This rearrangement joins TRBV12-3 or TRBV12-4 to TRBJ1-5; 8 bases match TRBD1. The CDR3 has 15 amino acids. Germline trimming cut 6 bases from V and 2 bases from J; bases unmatched to any gene: 6. CDR3 sequence reads: CASSQRTGRNQPQHF. CDR3 nucleotide sequence: TGTGCCAGCAGCCAACGGACAGGGCGCAATCAGCCCCAGCATTTT.

This clonotype was observed a few times. The rearrangement links TRBV4-1 to TRBJ2-3; 7 positions agree with TRBD2. With 1 base clipped from V and 2 bases from J, the junction kept 9 bases outside the gene matches. Germline V CDR1 and CDR2: MGHRA, YSYEKL. This CDR3 contains 17 residues. The chain's CDR3 is CASSQVSAGVDTDTQYF. CDR3 in DNA: TGCGCCAGCAGCCAAGTGTCCGCGGGAGTTGACACAGATACGCAGTATTTT.

This clonotype was seen repeatedly, ten times or more. The chain joins TRBV5-6 to TRBJ2-3; no firm D call. V was trimmed by 0 bases and J by 5 bases, leaving 7 bases between them. The CDR3 totals 13 residues. From germline, CDR1 is SGHDT and CDR2 YYEEEE. The DNA for the CDR3 is TGTGCCAGCAGCTTGGCCGTCAGAGATACGCAGTATTTT. This codes for CASSLAVRDTQYF.